This T cell receptor beta chain was identified during a study of cytomegalovirus exposure and HLA in healthy donors. Study results and limitations: Clusters of TCRs from the first cohort tended to co-occur in the 100 to 150 validation repertoires (as a later analysis found). Cytomegalovirus-associated status was assigned to more than 150 TCR beta chains. Whilst most TCR sequences proved rare, a subset of public TCRs occurred across many donors.

This clone was seen a few times. Its antigen remains unidentified. Germline V gene lookup returns CDR1 SGHRS and CDR2 YFSETQ. This CDR3 has 14 residues. V gave up 0 bases and J gave up 0 bases, with 6 bases separating them. The donors formed part of the 120-subject validation cohort, distinct from the approximately 670-subject first cohort. The repertoire was sequenced with immunoSEQ multiplex PCR; TCRdb's copy has only in-frame clones and lacks some. This table holds 300,000 to 400,000 clones, roughly 90% found once. The sample consisted of PBMCs. This rearrangement joins TRBV5-1 to TRBJ1-2; perhaps TRBD1 as D (5 bases). The TCR was taken from a woman aged 18-29 years in good health and CMV-seronegative. This CDR3 is CASSLEGTNYGYTF. In DNA form, the CDR3 reads TGCGCCAGCAGCTTGGAGGGGACTAACTATGGCTACACCTTC.